Listed below are T cell receptor beta chains from one sample, sequenced in a study of blood T cell repertoires in COVID-19. TCRdb keeps only in-frame clones here, not all; method: immunoSEQ multiplex PCR. The sample contains some 170,000 clones, over 60% of which appear only once. Sequencing used peripheral blood. These receptor sequences come from a woman in her sixties or seventies with acute or convalescent COVID-19. The CDR3 runs from the conserved cysteine through the conserved F or W. A D gene is named only where the DNA matches it firmly. A clone size is listed for some rows: how often the clone was seen (once, few, many), or a class if it is expanded.

>-|TRBJ2-1|-|TRBV19
TGTGCCAGTAGTCAGGGTTTGGGCAATGAGCAGTTCTTC
CASSQGLGNEQFF
>-|TRBJ2-5|-|TRBV19
TGTGCCAGTAGTACAACCTTCAGGGAGACCCAGTACTTC
CASSTTFRETQYF
>-|TRBJ2-3|-|TRBV7-2
TGTGCCAGCAGCTTAGTCGCAGGGGTGGATACGCAGTATTTT
CASSLVAGVDTQYF
>few|TRBJ1-2|-|TRBV7-9
TGTGCCAGCAGCTTAGCGTTGGCAGACTATGGCTACACCTTC
CASSLALADYGYTF
>-|TRBJ2-2|-|TRBV2
TGTGCCAGCGGAGGTGTTCGCTCAAGCGGTTTACTTAACACCGGGGAGCTGTTTTTT
CASGGVRSSGLLNTGELFF
>-|TRBJ2-7|-|TRBV30
TGTGCCTGGAGTAGGGGGGGCACCTACGAGCAGTACTTC
CAWSRGGTYEQYF
>-|TRBJ2-1|-|TRBV5-4
TGTGCCAGCAGCTTGCGTCGGGACAATGAGCAGTTCTTC
CASSLRRDNEQFF
>-|TRBJ2-1|-|TRBV11-1
TGTGCCAGCAGCCTAGCGGACAGGGATCCCCCCTTGCAGTTCTTC
CASSLADRDPPLQFF
>few|TRBJ2-7|TRBD1|TRBV2
TGTGCCAGCAATATAAGACAGGGGGCCTACGAGCAGTACTTC
CASNIRQGAYEQYF
>-|TRBJ2-7|TRBD1|TRBV30
TGTGCCTGGGACTTGACAGGGACAATCTGCCTGGAGCAGTACTTC
CAWDLTGTICLEQYF
>-|TRBJ1-2|TRBD1|TRBV12-3/TRBV12-4
TGTGCCAGCAGTCTTCCGGGACAGGGAGCCCATACCTTC
CASSLPGQGAHTF
>few|TRBJ1-1|TRBD1|TRBV2
TGTGCCAGCAGTGAGGTGCTTGGGGACAGGGAAGCTTTCTTT
CASSEVLGDREAFF
>-|TRBJ2-7|TRBD2|TRBV2
TGTGCCAGCAGGCGGACTAGCTATTTCTACGAGCAGTACTTC
CASRRTSYFYEQYF
>-|TRBJ2-7|-|TRBV4-2
TGTGCCAGCAGCCAAGGAGTGACAAAGGCCTACGAGCAGTACTTC
CASSQGVTKAYEQYF
>-|TRBJ2-2|TRBD2|TRBV11-1
TGTGCCAGCACTCCCCCAGGGAGGGAGGACACCGGGGAGCTGTTTTTT
CASTPPGREDTGELFF
>-|TRBJ1-2|-|TRBV9
TGTGCCAGCAGCGTAGAATCTTATGGCTACACCTTC
CASSVESYGYTF
>once|TRBJ2-5|-|TRBV7-6
TGTGCCAGCAGACCTAGCTCCTACCTACGAAGGGAGACCCAGTACTTC
CASRPSSYLRRETQYF
>-|TRBJ2-2|-|TRBV18
TGTGCCAGCTCACAACTTCACCGGGAGCTGTTTTTT
CASSQLHRELFF
>-|TRBJ1-1|-|TRBV6-5
TGTGCCAGCAGTCAGGTTACAGAAGCTTTCTTT
CASSQVTEAFF
>medium-sized|TRBJ2-1|-|TRBV21-1
TGTGCCAGCAGCCAACTTCGACTAGCCCAGAGCTCCTACAATGAGCAGTTCTTC
CASSQLRLAQSSYNEQFF
>-|TRBJ1-1|TRBD1|TRBV5-5
TGTGCCAGCAGCACCTCGACAGGGGCCTCTGAAGCTTTCTTT
CASSTSTGASEAFF
>-|TRBJ2-7|TRBD1|TRBV5-1
TGCGCCAGCAGCTTCGGACAGGGGGCGCAGGAGCAGTACTTC
CASSFGQGAQEQYF
>-|TRBJ1-6|-|TRBV9
TGTGCCAGCAGCCCGAGGAACCAGGGGATAGGTTCACCCCTCCACTTT
CASSPRNQGIGSPLHF
>few|TRBJ1-5|-|TRBV6-2/TRBV6-3
TGTGCCAGCAGTTACTCGAGCGGTCAGCCCCAGCATTTT
CASSYSSGQPQHF
>few|TRBJ1-5|-|TRBV5-6
TGTGCCAGCAGCGGGGGGTCGGGAAATCAGCCCCAGCATTTT
CASSGGSGNQPQHF
>few|TRBJ2-1|TRBD2|TRBV4-1
TGCGCCAGCAGCCAACGGGACAGTGGACTAGCGGGAGTGGGTGAGCAGTTCTTC
CASSQRDSGLAGVGEQFF
>-|TRBJ2-1|-|TRBV2
TGTGCCAGCAGCAAAGGAGCGCTGAACAATGAGCAGTTCTTC
CASSKGALNNEQFF
>-|TRBJ2-5|TRBD1|TRBV24-1
TGTGCCACCAGTGATTCCCAGGGGGAAGGAAAGACCCAGTACTTC
CATSDSQGEGKTQYF
>-|TRBJ2-4|TRBD1|TRBV7-2
TGTGCCAGCAGCTTAGCGTCCAACAGGGGGCGAAACATTCAGTACTTC
CASSLASNRGRNIQYF
>few|TRBJ2-2|-|TRBV2
TGTGCCAGCAGTGTTCAGGGGATGAACACCGGGGAGCTGTTTTTT
CASSVQGMNTGELFF
>-|TRBJ1-2|-|TRBV2
TGTGCCAGCAGTGACGTCTACAGGCACAGTCAAGCTAACTATGGCTACACCTTC
CASSDVYRHSQANYGYTF
>-|TRBJ1-5|-|TRBV12-3/TRBV12-4
TGTTCCAGCAGCTATAGACTCAAGCCCCAGCATTTT
CSSSYRLKPQHF
>-|TRBJ1-5|TRBD1|TRBV27
TGTGCCAGCAGTAAGGGACAGGGTTTTCGCAATCAGCCCCAGCATTTT
CASSKGQGFRNQPQHF
>-|TRBJ2-1|TRBD2|TRBV5-1
TGCGCCAGCAGCTTGATCCAGGGACTAGCGGGAAATGAGCAGTTCTTC
CASSLIQGLAGNEQFF
>-|TRBJ1-2|TRBD1|TRBV2
TGTGCCAGCAGTGTCCCCGGGACAGAGAACTATGGCTACACCTTC
CASSVPGTENYGYTF
>-|TRBJ2-5|-|TRBV7-9
TGTGCCAGCAGTTTACACTTAACGGGGACACAAGAGACCCAGTACTTC
CASSLHLTGTQETQYF
>-|TRBJ1-1|-|TRBV6-7
TGTGCCAGCAGTCATAAACAGGGCCCTCTGAACACTGAAGCTTTCTTT
CASSHKQGPLNTEAFF
>once|TRBJ2-5|TRBD1|TRBV19
TGTGCCAGTAGTGTGGTGGGGACAGGGGTTTGGCAAGAGACCCAGTACTTC
CASSVVGTGVWQETQYF
>once|TRBJ2-5|-|TRBV7-3
TGTGCCAGCAGCCCCATCCCGAGGGAGACCCAGTACTTC
CASSPIPRETQYF
>-|TRBJ2-5|TRBD2|TRBV11-3
TGTGCCAGCAGCTCGGGACTAGCGGGAGGTATAGAGACCCAGTACTTC
CASSSGLAGGIETQYF
>-|TRBJ1-3|-|TRBV5-1
TGCGCCAGCAGCTCGGACGGACTCTCTGGAAACACCATATATTTT
CASSSDGLSGNTIYF
>-|TRBJ2-3|TRBD2|TRBV7-9
TGTGCCAGCAGCTTAGCCCTGAGCGGGAGTAGCACAGATACGCAGTATTTT
CASSLALSGSSTDTQYF
>-|TRBJ2-7|TRBD1|TRBV19
TGTGCCAGTAGAGGGGGCGCGTCCTACGAGCAGTACTTC
CASRGGASYEQYF
>-|TRBJ1-4|-|TRBV6-5
TGTGCCACGTCCACAGGAGTCGCAACTAATGAAAAACTGTTTTTT
CATSTGVATNEKLFF
>few|TRBJ2-1|-|TRBV20-1
TGCAGTGCTAGTGTTTCGGTAGCTCCCAATGAGCAGTTCTTC
CSASVSVAPNEQFF
>once|TRBJ2-1|-|TRBV5-4
TGTGCCAGCAGCTCGGACAGTCAGTTAGGGGAGCAGTTCTTC
CASSSDSQLGEQFF
>-|TRBJ2-5|TRBD2|TRBV7-9
TGTGCCAGCAGCTTTGAGGTAGCGGGAGTTTCGGAGACCCAGTACTTC
CASSFEVAGVSETQYF
>-|TRBJ2-7|TRBD2|TRBV3-1/TRBV3-2
TGTGCCAGCGGGACTAGCGGGAGGGCCTTCGAGCAGTACTTC
CASGTSGRAFEQYF
>-|TRBJ1-4|TRBD1|TRBV2
TGTGCCAGCAGGGCCTCCGGGACAGGCAGCGTGTTTTTT
CASRASGTGSVFF
>-|TRBJ2-1|TRBD2|TRBV7-3
TGTGCCAGCAGCTTAACAGTCGGGACTAGCGGCAATGAGCAGTTCTTC
CASSLTVGTSGNEQFF
>few|TRBJ1-3|-|TRBV2
TGTGCCAGCAGTCTTACAAACTCTGGAAACACCATATATTTT
CASSLTNSGNTIYF
>few|TRBJ1-5|-|TRBV10-2
TGCGCCAGCAGATGGGACACCAATCAGCCCCAGCATTTT
CASRWDTNQPQHF
>-|TRBJ2-2|TRBD2|TRBV7-3
TGTGCCAGCAGCCAGACTAGCGGGAGGGCAAACACCGGGGAGCTGTTTTTT
CASSQTSGRANTGELFF
>once|TRBJ2-7|-|TRBV5-4
TGTGCCAGCAGCTTTACGAGCGGATCCTACGAGCAGTACTTC
CASSFTSGSYEQYF
>-|TRBJ2-3|TRBD2|TRBV20-1
TGCAGTGCTAGTCTAGCGGGGCCAGATACGCAGTATTTT
CSASLAGPDTQYF
>-|TRBJ2-1|TRBD2|TRBV5-5
TGTGCCAGCAGCCCCACGGGGGGACGACGTTATGAGCAGTTCTTC
CASSPTGGRRYEQFF
>-|TRBJ1-6|-|TRBV12-3/TRBV12-4
TGTGCCAGCAGTTCCCTGAATTCACCCCTCCACTTT
CASSSLNSPLHF
>-|TRBJ1-4|TRBD1|TRBV29-1
TGCAGCGTTTCGACGACAGGGGCTCACGAAAAACTGTTTTTT
CSVSTTGAHEKLFF
>-|TRBJ1-1|TRBD1|TRBV5-4
TGTGCCAGCAGCTCCGGAACAGGGGGCGATTGGACTGAAGCTTTCTTT
CASSSGTGGDWTEAFF